The next 28 T cell receptor beta chains were all read from a single sample in a study of cytomegalovirus exposure and HLA in healthy donors. Primers for the PCR totalled 60 Vbeta and 13 Jbeta. TCRdb's table, derived via immunoSEQ multiplex PCR, lists solely in-frame clones and lacks some. The sample shows 95,000 to 150,000 clones, roughly 85% of them seen only once. The material sequenced was PBMCs. The source is a man aged 18 to 30 in good health and CMV-seropositive.

The chain combines TRBV7-9 with TRBJ2-2; tentative D call: TRBD1 (6 bases). The germline gives CDR1 SEHNR, CDR2 FQNEAQ (reference sequence). This CDR3 spans 15 amino acids. The V gene lost 5 bases and the J gene lost 4 bases, with 14 bases spanning the gap. This CDR3 is CASSHRAPGTGELFF. CDR3 sequence (DNA): TGTGCCAGCAGCCACAGGGCTCCGGGCACCGGGGAGCTGTTTTTT.

The chain employs TRBV7-8 and TRBJ2-2; 15 positions agree with TRBD2. Trimming cost V 5 bases and J 2 bases; bases outside gene matches: 6. This CDR3 is built from 18 residues. Germline CDR1 reads SGHVS; CDR2 reads FQNEAQ. CDR3 DNA sequence: TGTGCCAGCAGCCAACGGACTAGCGGGGGGGCTAACACCGGGGAGCTGTTTTTT. Amino acids: CASSQRTSGGANTGELFF.

This chain joins TRBV20-1 and TRBJ2-7, with D perhaps matching TRBD1 (6 bases). The CDR3 spans 11 residues. Germline V gene lookup returns CDR1 DFQATT and CDR2 SNEGSKA (reference sequence). V lost 5 bases and J 6 bases, leaving 11 bases between the germline ends. The CDR3 sequence: CSAPQGSEQYF. The CDR3 DNA reads TGCAGTGCTCCTCAGGGGAGCGAGCAGTACTTC.

V usage is TRBV2 and J usage is TRBJ2-5, with 10 positions matching TRBD2. The CDR3 loop spans 17 amino acids. The V and J ends lost 0 bases and 1 base, in that order; junction bases with no gene match: 5. From germline, CDR1 is SNHLY and CDR2 FYNNEI. For the CDR3, the DNA is TGTGCCAGCAGTGAAGCGAGGGCTAGCGGGAGCCAAGAGACCCAGTACTTC. Translated, it gives CASSEARASGSQETQYF.

The chain combines TRBV5-5 with TRBJ2-1; D gene ambiguous. Germline V gene data show CDR1 as SGHKS and CDR2 as YYEKEE (reference sequence). This CDR3 is built from 15 residues. Trimming stripped 0 bases from V and 8 bases from J, with 15 bases between. CDR3 sequence: CASSLVVPSRDEQFF. The DNA for the CDR3 is TGTGCCAGCAGCTTGGTCGTCCCCTCTCGTGATGAGCAGTTCTTC.

This clone was detected only once. The chain combines TRBV19 with TRBJ1-5, with 7 bases lining up with TRBD1. Germline V gene sequence: CDR1 LNHDA, CDR2 SQIVND (reference sequence). V shed 3 bases and J 4 bases; nucleotides not matched to a gene: 6. The CDR3 has 15 amino acids. The CDR3 DNA is TGTGCCAGTAGTATCGGGCCAGGGGGTAATCAGCCCCAGCATTTT. As protein: CASSIGPGGNQPQHF.

About this clone itself: At the DNA level, this CDR3 is encoded by other sequences in the same sample as well. The rearrangement uses TRBV11-1 and TRBJ2-7; 7 positions agree with TRBD1. The length of the CDR3 is 12 residues. CDR1 and CDR2 from the germline V gene are SGHAT and FQDESV (reference sequence). Trimming cost V 5 bases and J 4 bases; bases outside gene matches: 2. The CDR3 spells CASSETGYEQYF. In DNA form, the CDR3 reads TGTGCCAGCAGCGAGACAGGGTACGAGCAGTACTTC.

For the CDR3, the DNA is TGTGCCACCTCTAGCGGGGGTGAGACCCAGTACTTC. It yields the protein CATSSGGETQYF. The chain uses TRBV6-1 and TRBJ2-5; 10 nucleotides align to TRBD2. The ends lost 10 bases at V and 5 bases at J; junction bases unmatched: 4. The CDR3 runs to 12 residues. The germline V gene encodes CDR1 MNHNS and CDR2 SASEGT.

In its sample, this clone was seen a few times. As DNA, the CDR3 is TGTGCCAGCAGCTTGGTCGGACACATGAACACTGAAGCTTTCTTT. Its translation is CASSLVGHMNTEAFF. V and J are TRBV5-5 and TRBJ1-1; possibly TRBD1 for D (5 bases). The CDR3 totals 15 residues. Germline loops: CDR1 SGHKS, CDR2 YYEKEE (reference sequence). V lost 0 bases to trimming and J lost 0 bases, with 9 bases between them. The variable domain in full, with the rest retrieved from reference TRBV5-5 and TRBJ1-1, is DAGVTQSPTHLIKTRGQQVTLRCSPISGHKSVSWYQQVLGQGPQFIFQYYEKEERGRGNFPDRFSARQFPNYSSELNVNALLLGDSALYLCASSLVGHMNTEAFFGQGTRLTVV.

V is TRBV14 and J is TRBJ2-5; a weak D match, TRBD2 (6 bases). The CDR3 loop spans 16 amino acids. Germline assignment: CDR1 SGHDN and CDR2 FVKESK. V lost 5 bases and J 3 bases, leaving 19 bases between the germline ends. As DNA, the CDR3 is TGTGCCAGCAGCTTGACAGATCCTTGGAGGGAAGAGACCCAGTACTTC. This codes for CASSLTDPWREETQYF.

This rearrangement joins TRBV6-5 to TRBJ2-7; TRBD2 is a possible D gene (5 bases). The length of the CDR3 is 14 residues. Per the germline V gene, CDR1 is MNHEY and CDR2 is SVGAGI. V dropped 4 bases and J dropped 2 bases, with 12 bases sitting between them. Written as DNA, the CDR3 is TGTGCCAGCAGTTGGACTCGCTTGGCCTACGAGCAGTACTTC. The encoded protein is CASSWTRLAYEQYF.

The chain joins TRBV9 to TRBJ2-3; D not certain. The length of the CDR3 is 14 residues. The V gene's germline CDR1 is SGDLS and CDR2 YYNGEE. Trimming took off 0 bases at V and 3 bases at J, with 8 bases between the two ends. The CDR3, as DNA: TGTGCCAGCAGCGTAGCGGGTTTAACAGATACGCAGTATTTT. Protein: CASSVAGLTDTQYF.

This clone was found once. This chain uses TRBV7-9 with TRBJ2-3; 7 nucleotides agree with TRBD2. J gave up 8 bases and V 2 bases, and 7 bases lay outside the gene matches. The CDR3 totals 14 residues. CDR1 and CDR2 from the germline V gene are SEHNR and FQNEAQ (reference sequence). As DNA, the CDR3 is TGTGCCAGCAGCTTATACGGTGGCGGGGGTACGCAGTATTTT. This codes for CASSLYGGGGTQYF. Full variable domain (missing parts from reference TRBV7-9 and TRBJ2-3): DTGVSQNPRHKITKRGQNVTFRCDPISEHNRLYWYRQTLGQGPEFLTYFQNEAQLEKSRLLSDRFSAERPKGSFSTLEIQRTEQGDSAMYLCASSLYGGGGTQYFGPGTRLTVL.

Of note for this clone: The sample contains more than one DNA sequence encoding this CDR3. This chain connects TRBV7-8 to TRBJ2-7; 7 nucleotides line up with TRBD1. Germline CDR1 reads SGHVS; CDR2 reads FQNEAQ. This CDR3 has 13 amino acids. The trim removed 6 bases at V and 0 bases at J, leaving 2 bases unmatched. CDR3 protein: CASRNRGSYEQYF. In DNA form, the CDR3 reads TGTGCCAGCAGAAACAGGGGCTCCTACGAGCAGTACTTC. Complete variable domain (other parts from reference TRBV7-8 and TRBJ2-7): GAGVSQSPRYKVAKRGQDVALRCDPISGHVSLFWYQQALGQGPEFLTYFQNEAQLDKSGLPSDRFFAERPEGSVSTLKIQRTQQEDSAVYLCASRNRGSYEQYFGPGTRLTVT.

The chain joins TRBV6-6 to TRBJ1-1, with D unclear. Trimming took 6 bases from V and 5 from J, leaving 7 bases between them. The CDR3 has 11 amino acids. Germline CDR1 and CDR2: MNHNY and SVGAGI (reference sequence). The CDR3 DNA reads TGTGCCAGCAGGGTCGGTACTGAAGCTTTCTTT. Translated, it gives CASRVGTEAFF.

This chain connects TRBV6-1 to TRBJ2-7; D call uncertain. The V end lost 7 bases, the J end lost 0 bases, and 13 bases lay between the germline ends. The germline V gene encodes CDR1 MNHNS and CDR2 SASEGT. The CDR3 loop spans 14 amino acids. The DNA for the CDR3 is TGTGCCAGCATAACAGACCCTTTCTCCTACGAGCAGTACTTC. As protein: CASITDPFSYEQYF.

V and J are TRBV12-2 and TRBJ2-5; the table's D call of TRBD1 was not tested on the DNA. TRBV12-2 is marked as a pseudogene. The CDR3 runs 16 residues. CDR3 sequence (DNA): TGTGCAAGTCGCTCCGACCACAGGGGGCGGGAGGAGACCCAGTACTTC. It yields the protein CASRSDHRGREETQYF.

The rearrangement uses TRBV25-1 and TRBJ2-5; no firm D call. The germline V gene has CDR1 MGHDK and CDR2 SYGVNS. The CDR3 is made up of 11 amino acids. V gave up 5 bases and J gave up 5 bases, with 6 bases separating them. In nucleotides, the CDR3 is TGTGCCAGCAGTCCGGGTGAGACCCAGTACTTC. The encoded protein is CASSPGETQYF.

The chain combines TRBV27 with TRBJ1-3; the match to TRBD1 covers 7 bases. Germline V lookup: CDR1 MNHEY, CDR2 SMNVEV (reference sequence). The CDR3 is made up of 16 amino acids. Trimming at V came to 3 bases and at J to 0 bases, leaving 5 bases not matched to a gene. Written as DNA, the CDR3 is TGTGCCAGCAGTTTGGGACAGCCGTACTCTGGAAACACCATATATTTT. It codes for CASSLGQPYSGNTIYF.

The chain carries TRBV2 and TRBJ1-4; TRBD1 might be the D (5 bases). This CDR3 has 19 residues. Deletions cut 4 bases from V and 3 bases from J, with 24 bases between. The V gene's germline CDR1 is SNHLY and CDR2 FYNNEI. CDR3 coding DNA: TGTGCCAGCAGTGGAGGCGCAGGGCTCTTAGCCGGAGCTAATGAAAAACTGTTTTTT. Translating it yields CASSGGAGLLAGANEKLFF.

V gene TRBV7-6 combines with J gene TRBJ1-6, with a tentative D call TRBD1 (6 bases). The CDR3 is made up of 15 amino acids. Germline V lookup: CDR1 SGHVS, CDR2 FNYEAQ. V lost 1 base, J lost 4 bases, and 8 bases lay in between. CDR3 sequence: CASSLEGGYNSPLHF. CDR3 sequence (DNA): TGTGCCAGCAGCTTAGAGGGGGGGTATAATTCACCCCTCCACTTT.

This chain uses TRBV6-5 with TRBJ2-1; no definite D call. Trimming stripped 2 bases from V and 8 bases from J, with 10 bases between. Looked up from germline, CDR1 is MNHEY and CDR2 is SVGAGI. The CDR3 has 13 residues. CDR3 loop: CASSYLVTHEQFF. The DNA of the CDR3 is TGTGCCAGCAGTTACCTAGTGACTCATGAGCAGTTCTTC.

This chain joins TRBV30 and TRBJ1-2; D gene unclear. The ends were cut back, 3 bases at V and 6 bases at J, with 8 bases in the middle. The CDR3 loop spans 11 amino acids. CDR1 and CDR2 (germline): GTSNPN, SVGIG (reference sequence). The CDR3 region has the DNA TGTGCCTGGAGGGTAGGAGATGGCTACACCTTC. The encoded protein is CAWRVGDGYTF.

This chain links TRBV21-1 with TRBJ1-1. TRBV21-1 has pseudogene status. CDR3 length: 14 residues. Written as DNA, the CDR3 is TGTGCCAGCAGCAACGCGCGGGGGAACACTGAAGCTTTCTTT. As protein: CASSNARGNTEAFF.

J is TRBJ1-5 and V is TRBV19; D not resolved. Germline V lookup: CDR1 LNHDA, CDR2 SQIVND (reference sequence). The CDR3 runs 15 residues. V lost 3 bases, J lost 0 bases, and 9 bases lay in between. As DNA, the CDR3 is TGTGCCAGTAGTATTGTGGCAGATAGCAATCAGCCCCAGCATTTT. Its translation is CASSIVADSNQPQHF. The full variable domain, rest sourced from reference TRBV19 and TRBJ1-5, is DGGITQSPKYLFRKEGQNVTLSCEQNLNHDAMYWYRQDPGQGLRLIYYSQIVNDFQKGDIAEGYSVSREKKESFPLTVTSAQKNPTAFYLCASSIVADSNQPQHFGDGTRLSIL.

This rearrangement joins TRBV11-2 to TRBJ1-1, with D possibly matching TRBD1 (5 bases). Germline V gives CDR1 SGHAT, CDR2 FQNNGV. The CDR3 spans 12 residues. V was cut by 8 bases and J by 4 bases, with 11 bases left in between. In DNA, the CDR3 is TGTGCCAGCGCTCCCCAGGGCACTGAAGCTTTCTTT. Its protein is CASAPQGTEAFF.

Written as DNA, the CDR3 is TGCAGCGTTTTTGGGACTAGCGGGGGCACAGGCTCCTACAATGAGCAGTTCTTC. This translates into CSVFGTSGGTGSYNEQFF. The V gene is TRBV29-1, the J gene TRBJ2-1; 14 positions agree with TRBD2. The V and J ends lost 5 bases and 0 bases, in that order; junction bases with no gene match: 9. The CDR3 is 18 amino acids. Germline CDR1 and CDR2: SQVTM and ANQGSEA.

The chain employs TRBV9 and TRBJ2-7, with D perhaps TRBD2 (6 bases). Germline CDR1 and CDR2: SGDLS and YYNGEE. Trimming cost V 4 bases and J 5 bases, with 16 bases left between them. The CDR3 runs 14 residues. The DNA of the CDR3 is TGTGCCAGCAGCCCTTCGACTAGTTATCACGAGCAGTACTTC. The encoded protein is CASSPSTSYHEQYF.